This paragraph covers one T cell receptor (beta chain) sequence. The sample is drawn from a study of blood T cell repertoires in COVID-19. The data were produced by immunoSEQ multiplex PCR, yet TCRdb's version contains in-frame clones alone and is incomplete. The sample lists 200,000 to 300,000 clones; 75% to 90% were seen once. The clonotype originates from a woman aged 55-75 years with active or convalescent COVID-19. What was sequenced was peripheral blood.

The CDR3 here is CASSGDRVLNTEAFF. In nucleotides, the CDR3 is TGCGCCAGCAGCGGGGACAGGGTTTTAAACACTGAAGCTTTCTTT. V is TRBV5-1 and J is TRBJ1-1; 9 bases align to TRBD1. The V segment lost 4 bases and the J segment 2 bases; nucleotides outside the gene matches: 6. The CDR3 runs to 15 residues. The V gene's germline CDR1 is SGHRS and CDR2 YFSETQ. The variable domain in full, with the rest retrieved from reference TRBV5-1 and TRBJ1-1, is KAGVTQTPRYLIKTRGQQVTLSCSPISGHRSVSWYQQTPGQGLQFLFEYFSETQRNKGNFPGRFSGRQFSNSRSEMNVSTLELGDSALYLCASSGDRVLNTEAFFGQGTRLTVV.